This T cell receptor beta chain was profiled in a study of blood T cell repertoires in COVID-19. Looking at the study overall: Acute and convalescent COVID-19 specimens originated in the United States, Italy and Spain. Nucleic acid was either cDNA or gDNA, and it came from T cells, B-cell-depleted T cells, or PBMCs.

The CDR3 length is 15 residues. V lost 0 bases to trimming and J lost 8 bases, with 14 bases between them. Germline loops: CDR1 LGHDT, CDR2 YNNKEL (reference sequence). Study processing details: Amplified reference gene primers provided the basis for estimating nucleated cell counts. Sequencing used immunoSEQ multiplex PCR; TCRdb keeps in-frame clones, though not all of them. That table is the source of V, J and clone size, and D and trimming were worked out from the DNA. The sample includes fewer than 25,000 clones, 88% of them seen just once. The source of this sequence is a human donor in a cohort sampled during active COVID-19. The donor label of this sample is uncertain. The V call is TRBV3-1 (or the pseudogene TRBV3-2), the J call TRBJ2-4, with D possibly being TRBD1 (5 bases). Sample: peripheral blood. CDR3 loop: CASSQDGALGYIQYF. The CDR3 nucleotides read TGTGCCAGCAGCCAAGATGGGGCGCTAGGGTACATTCAGTACTTC.